The 26 T cell receptor beta chains listed next were all sequenced from one sample in a study of spatial heterogeneity in lung cancer. Time point: sample taken at primary tumor resection. These receptors' antigens are unknown. TCRdb re-called the 5' RACE reads through MiXCR, storing one row per CDR3 protein. The data show a few thousand distinct CDR3 sequences, roughly 7.8% seen once. Study observations and caveats: How many expanded intratumoral alpha and beta TCRs were present tracked the tumor mutation count, which was a count of nonsynonymous mutations.

Sequencing was performed on lung tumor tissue, taken at surgery. Receptor source: a female donor with early-stage non-small cell lung cancer.

This clonotype has at least ten counts. Within a library made for alpha chains, this beta chain is off target, and its count is uninformative. The chain uses TRBV27 and TRBJ2-1; D remains ambiguous. Looked up from germline, CDR1 is MNHEY and CDR2 is SMNVEV (reference sequence). The CDR3 totals 16 residues. V dropped 2 bases and J dropped 0 bases, with 11 bases sitting between them. The CDR3 here is CASSLRDSPSYNEQFF. In DNA, the CDR3 is TGTGCCAGCAGTTTACGTGACTCACCCTCCTACAATGAGCAGTTCTTC.

This clonotype has ten or more counts. In a library made to pick up alpha chains, this beta chain is a stray read with a size that means little. This chain joins TRBV27 and TRBJ2-5, with D unclear. V was trimmed by 6 bases and J by 2 bases, leaving 4 bases between them. There are 11 residues in the CDR3. CDR1 is MNHEY, CDR2 SMNVEV, per germline (reference sequence). The CDR3 nucleotides read TGTGCCAGCAGGCAACAAGAGACCCAGTACTTC. This sequence encodes CASRQQETQYF.

As for this clonotype: This beta chain came through as a stray read in a library set up for alpha chains, and its size says little. The chain is built from TRBV6-2 or TRBV6-3 and TRBJ2-7; tentatively, D is TRBD1 (6 bases). Trimming took off 0 bases at V and 4 bases at J, with 10 bases between the two ends. Per the germline V gene, CDR1 is MNHEY and CDR2 is SVGEGT. This CDR3 region has 14 residues. The CDR3 DNA reads TGTGCCAGCAGTTACTCAGGCAGGGGATACGAGCAGTACTTC. Protein sequence: CASSYSGRGYEQYF.

This clonotype has ten or more counts. Being off target in a library aimed at alpha chains, this beta chain has a size of little meaning. V is TRBV27 and J is TRBJ1-1; unclear D gene. The V gene lost 3 bases and the J gene lost 2 bases, with 7 bases spanning the gap. Germline loops: CDR1 MNHEY, CDR2 SMNVEV (reference sequence). This CDR3 spans 13 amino acids. The CDR3 DNA sequence: TGTGCCAGCAGTTTTGATTTTAACACTGAAGCTTTCTTT. This sequence encodes CASSFDFNTEAFF.

This clonotype rates as medium-sized (0.01 to 0.1%). Since it is a stray read in a library aimed at alpha chains, this beta chain has a size that is not meaningful. The chain links TRBV7-2 to TRBJ1-6; D call uncertain. Germline V gene sequence: CDR1 SGHTA, CDR2 FQGNSA. This CDR3 spans 15 amino acids. The V gene lost 1 base and the J gene lost 6 bases, with 10 bases spanning the gap. The CDR3 DNA reads as TGTGCCAGCAGCTTAGACGGGGTAGTTAATTCACCCCTCCACTTT. Protein sequence: CASSLDGVVNSPLHF.

This clonotype was detected only a few times. Since it is a stray read in a library aimed at alpha chains, this beta chain has a size that is not meaningful. The chain recombines TRBV27 with TRBJ2-7, with TRBD2 matching over 9 bases. Germline V gene lookup returns CDR1 MNHEY and CDR2 SMNVEV (reference sequence). V lost 4 bases and J lost 4; bases outside the gene matches: 5. This CDR3 has 14 amino acids. In DNA, the CDR3 is TGTGCCAGCAGTTCCCAGACTAGCGGTTACGAGCAGTACTTC. This sequence encodes CASSSQTSGYEQYF.

On this clonotype itself: Within a library made for alpha chains, this beta chain is off target, and its count is uninformative. The rearrangement uses TRBV6-5 and TRBJ1-1; 7 nucleotides line up with TRBD1. The CDR3 sequence is 13 residues long. Germline CDR1 MNHEY, CDR2 SVGAGI. J was trimmed by 4 bases and V by 5 bases; bases with no gene match: 4. The CDR3 protein is CASSLTGFTEAFF. In DNA, the CDR3 is TGTGCCAGCAGTCTGACAGGGTTCACTGAAGCTTTCTTT.

This clonotype was recorded at least ten times. The library was built for alpha chains, so this beta chain is an off-target read and its size means little. The chain is built from TRBV4-3 and TRBJ2-2; TRBD1 matches 11 bases. CDR1 LGHNA and CDR2 YSLEER come from the germline V gene. There are 17 residues in the CDR3. Trimming took 5 bases from V and 0 from J; bases not matched to a gene: 5. The DNA for the CDR3 is TGCGCCAGCAGCAGGACAGGGGGCGGGCCGAACACCGGGGAGCTGTTTTTT. Its protein product is CASSRTGGGPNTGELFF.

This clonotype was detected many times. The library was prepared for alpha chains; this beta chain is a stray read, so its frequency means little. The chain employs TRBV29-1 and TRBJ2-2; unclear D gene. The CDR3 runs 13 residues. Trimming pared 3 bases from V and 3 bases from J, leaving 8 bases between. Germline CDR1 SQVTM, CDR2 ANQGSEA. The CDR3 bases are TGCAGCGTTGACCCATCCCACACCGGGGAGCTGTTTTTT. Translation gives CSVDPSHTGELFF.

The sample holds many counts of this clonotype. This beta chain is a stray sequence in a library constructed for alpha chains; its clone size is not meaningful. The chain combines TRBV6-5 with TRBJ2-2; TRBD2 matches at 7 bases. The ends lost 0 bases at V and 4 bases at J; junction bases unmatched: 5. In germline, CDR1 is MNHEY, CDR2 SVGAGI. The CDR3 runs 16 residues. CDR3 protein: CASSYSTGRGTGELFF. CDR3 bases: TGTGCCAGCAGTTACTCGACTGGGAGGGGCACCGGGGAGCTGTTTTTT.

In its sample, this clonotype was seen many times. This beta chain is off target for a library built for alpha chains, so its abundance means little. The chain joins TRBV27 to TRBJ1-1, with unresolved D. V lost 3 bases to trimming and J lost 3 bases, with 14 bases between them. This CDR3 has 15 residues. In germline, CDR1 is MNHEY, CDR2 SMNVEV (reference sequence). As DNA, the CDR3 is TGTGCCAGCAGTTTTCTAGGGCCTAGTTACACTGAAGCTTTCTTT. It codes for CASSFLGPSYTEAFF.

This clonotype showed up many times. Found in a library prepared for alpha chains, this beta chain is an off-target read, and its abundance has little meaning. As DNA, the CDR3 is TGTGCCAGCAGCCGATCCCCCGGGACAGGGGGAGGCGAGCAGTACTTC. The encoded protein is CASSRSPGTGGGEQYF. This sequence joins TRBV3-1 and TRBJ2-7; 11 bases are a match to TRBD1. There are 16 residues in the CDR3. Germline V gene lookup returns CDR1 LGHDT and CDR2 YNNKEL (reference sequence). After removal of 4 bases from V and 6 bases from J, the junction contained 11 bases not matched to a gene.

This clonotype has ten or more counts. Within a library made for alpha chains, this beta chain is off target, and its count is uninformative. The chain employs TRBV29-1 and TRBJ1-1; D is unclear. Trimming stripped 6 bases from V and 0 bases from J, with 11 bases between. The CDR3 extends over 13 amino acids. In germline, CDR1 is SQVTM, CDR2 ANQGSEA. In DNA, the CDR3 is TGCAGCGTCGCTCCGGCTCTGAACACTGAAGCTTTCTTT. This sequence encodes CSVAPALNTEAFF.

As regards this clonotype: Little can be read into the size of this beta chain, an off-target read in a library designed for alpha chains. The chain employs TRBV19 and TRBJ2-2, with 8 nucleotides matching TRBD1. V lost 5 bases to trimming and J lost 4 bases; unmatched junction nucleotides: 6. This CDR3 has 15 amino acids. Germline V CDR1 and CDR2: LNHDA, SQIVND (reference sequence). In DNA form, the CDR3 reads TGTGCCAGTAGTGTGACAGGGGCTGGCACCGGGGAGCTGTTTTTT. Residues: CASSVTGAGTGELFF.

This clonotype was picked up many times. Because this beta chain is a stray read in a library intended to capture alpha chains, its abundance should not be given much weight. The chain links TRBV12-3 or TRBV12-4 to TRBJ2-2, with D unclear. The ends were cut back, 4 bases at V and 6 bases at J, with 6 bases in the middle. The CDR3 is made up of 12 amino acids. The CDR3 DNA reads as TGTGCCAGCAGTTGGTACGCCGGGGAGCTGTTTTTT. Protein product: CASSWYAGELFF.

At least ten counts were recorded for this clonotype. The library was designed around alpha chains, so this beta chain is a stray read whose abundance carries little weight. CDR3 nucleotide sequence: TGTGCCAGCAGCTTACAGCGCACAGATACGCAGTATTTT. Translation: CASSLQRTDTQYF. The chain employs TRBV7-2 and TRBJ2-3; no clear D gene. The length of the CDR3 is 13 residues. Germline loops: CDR1 SGHTA, CDR2 FQGNSA. V shed 2 bases and J shed 1 base, with 4 bases lying between them. The complete variable domain, with remaining parts taken from reference TRBV7-2 and TRBJ2-3, reads GAGVSQSPSNKVTEKGKDVELRCDPISGHTALYWYRQSLGQGLEFLIYFQGNSAPDKSGLPSDRFSAERTGGSVSTLTIQRTQQEDSAVYLCASSLQRTDTQYFGPGTRLTVL.

This clonotype has ten or more counts. The library was designed around alpha chains, so this beta chain is a stray read whose abundance carries little weight. The chain carries TRBV5-1 and TRBJ2-6, with D unclear. In germline, CDR1 is SGHRS, CDR2 YFSETQ. This CDR3 is 15 amino acids long. V lost 9 bases, J lost 2 bases, and 15 bases lay in between. CDR3 amino acids: CATGLTGTGANVLTF. The CDR3 DNA is TGCGCCACAGGTCTTACTGGAACTGGGGCCAACGTCCTGACTTTC.

At least ten counts were recorded for this clonotype. This beta chain is off target for a library built for alpha chains, so its abundance means little. The rearrangement uses TRBV7-2 and TRBJ2-2, with TRBD1 matching 7 bases. V trimming: 7 bases; J trimming: 4 bases; junction bases outside the gene matches: 6. Germline CDR1 SGHTA, CDR2 FQGNSA. The CDR3 is made up of 14 amino acids. CDR3 in DNA: TGTGCCAGCACGAGAGGGGGCTTCACCGGGGAGCTGTTTTTT. As protein: CASTRGGFTGELFF. The complete variable domain, with remaining parts taken from reference TRBV7-2 and TRBJ2-2, reads GAGVSQSPSNKVTEKGKDVELRCDPISGHTALYWYRQSLGQGLEFLIYFQGNSAPDKSGLPSDRFSAERTGGSVSTLTIQRTQQEDSAVYLCASTRGGFTGELFFGEGSRLTVL.

A few counts support this clonotype. Within a library made for alpha chains, this beta chain is off target, and its count is uninformative. This chain joins TRBV20-1 and TRBJ2-5; 10 nucleotides align to TRBD2. CDR3 length: 15 residues. The V and J ends lost 1 base and 1 base, in that order; junction bases with no gene match: 3. In germline, CDR1 is DFQATT, CDR2 SNEGSKA (reference sequence). CDR3 protein: CSARVASGSQETQYF. In nucleotides, the CDR3 is TGCAGTGCTAGAGTGGCTAGCGGGAGCCAAGAGACCCAGTACTTC.

This clonotype was observed many times. The size of this beta chain means little, since it is a stray read in a library made for alpha chains. The chain joins TRBV9 to TRBJ2-7, with 7 positions matching TRBD1. Trimming removed 0 bases from V and 3 bases from J; junction bases left unmatched: 3. CDR3 length: 14 amino acids. Germline V gives CDR1 SGDLS, CDR2 YYNGEE. CDR3 residues: CASSVGTGDYEQYF. The CDR3 DNA reads as TGTGCCAGCAGCGTAGGGACAGGCGACTACGAGCAGTACTTC.

This clonotype was recorded at least ten times. A library prepared for alpha chains yielded this beta chain as an off-target read; its size is of little meaning. The chain joins TRBV11-2 to TRBJ2-7; 7 nucleotides agree with TRBD2. This CDR3 is built from 14 residues. The V and J ends lost 1 base and 2 bases, in that order; junction bases with no gene match: 2. Germline V gene lookup returns CDR1 SGHAT and CDR2 FQNNGV. CDR3 protein: CASSLAGRAYEQYF. In nucleotides, the CDR3 is TGTGCCAGCAGCTTAGCGGGGAGGGCCTACGAGCAGTACTTC.

By share, this clonotype counts as medium-sized (0.01 to 0.1%). The size of this beta chain means little, since it is a stray read in a library made for alpha chains. This chain connects TRBV6-2 or TRBV6-3 to TRBJ1-6; perhaps TRBD1 as D (6 bases). CDR3 size: 14 residues. Germline CDR1 is MNHEY and CDR2 is SVGEGT. Trimming shortened V by 0 bases and J by 8 bases, and 8 bases separated the two germline ends. CDR3 sequence: CASSYSPGDSPLHF. The CDR3 DNA follows: TGTGCCAGCAGTTACTCTCCAGGGGATTCACCCCTCCACTTT.

This clonotype is labeled medium-sized. This beta chain slipped into a library made for alpha chains as a stray read, so its size is not meaningful. J is TRBJ1-6 and V is TRBV3-1; 10 bases are a match to TRBD1. V gave up 0 bases and J gave up 4 bases; unmatched junction bases: 0. Germline V lookup: CDR1 LGHDT, CDR2 YNNKEL (reference sequence). CDR3 length: 16 amino acids. The CDR3 sequence is CASSQEDRGYNSPLHF. The CDR3 bases are TGTGCCAGCAGCCAAGAGGACAGGGGGTATAATTCACCCCTCCACTTT.

By share of the sample, this clonotype is medium-sized. This beta chain is an unintended read in a library built for alpha chains; its size means little. In DNA form, the CDR3 reads TGCAGTGCTAGAGGGAACGTTCGGGGGAAGGACACTGAAGCTTTCTTT. This sequence encodes CSARGNVRGKDTEAFF. V is TRBV20-1 and J is TRBJ1-1; a possible D gene is TRBD1 (5 bases). Per the germline V gene, CDR1 is DFQATT and CDR2 is SNEGSKA (reference sequence). The germline V and J ends were trimmed by 1 base and 3 bases, with 18 bases remaining between them. This CDR3 contains 16 residues.

This clonotype is classed as medium-sized. This beta chain is a stray sequence in a library constructed for alpha chains; its clone size is not meaningful. J is TRBJ1-1 and V is TRBV20-1, with D perhaps matching TRBD1 (5 bases). This CDR3 region has 16 residues. CDR1 DFQATT and CDR2 SNEGSKA come from the germline V gene (reference sequence). The V end lost 0 bases, the J end lost 0 bases, and 14 bases lay between the germline ends. The CDR3 DNA sequence: TGCAGTGCTAGAGACCCCCTGGACATTTTGAACACTGAAGCTTTCTTT. It specifies CSARDPLDILNTEAFF.

This clonotype was recorded at least ten times. This beta chain is off target for a library built for alpha chains, so its abundance means little. This rearrangement joins TRBV5-4 to TRBJ1-2; 7 bases agree with TRBD1. CDR1 SGHNT and CDR2 YYREEE come from the germline V gene (reference sequence). J lost 3 bases, V lost 0 bases, and 5 bases had no gene match. The length of the CDR3 is 15 residues. This CDR3 reads CASSLERGRDYGYTF. The DNA for the CDR3 is TGTGCCAGCAGCTTGGAAAGGGGGCGGGACTATGGCTACACCTTC.